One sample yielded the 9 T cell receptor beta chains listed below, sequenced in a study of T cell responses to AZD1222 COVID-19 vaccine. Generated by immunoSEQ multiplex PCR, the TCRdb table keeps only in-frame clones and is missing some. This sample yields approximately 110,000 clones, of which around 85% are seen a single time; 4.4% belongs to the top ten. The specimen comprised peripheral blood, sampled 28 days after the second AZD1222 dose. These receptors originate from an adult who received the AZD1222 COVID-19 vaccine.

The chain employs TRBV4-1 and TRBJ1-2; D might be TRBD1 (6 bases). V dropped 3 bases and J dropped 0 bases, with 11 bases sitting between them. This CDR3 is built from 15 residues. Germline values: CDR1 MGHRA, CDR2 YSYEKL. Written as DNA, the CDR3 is TGCGCCAGCAGCCAGGGAGAGGGGGCTAACTATGGCTACACCTTC. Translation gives CASSQGEGANYGYTF.

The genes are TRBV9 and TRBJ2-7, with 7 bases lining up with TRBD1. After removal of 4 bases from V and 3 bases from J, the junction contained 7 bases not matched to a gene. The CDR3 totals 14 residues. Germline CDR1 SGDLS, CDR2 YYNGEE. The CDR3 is CASSFGQEVYEQYF. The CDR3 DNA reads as TGTGCCAGCAGCTTCGGACAGGAGGTCTACGAGCAGTACTTC.

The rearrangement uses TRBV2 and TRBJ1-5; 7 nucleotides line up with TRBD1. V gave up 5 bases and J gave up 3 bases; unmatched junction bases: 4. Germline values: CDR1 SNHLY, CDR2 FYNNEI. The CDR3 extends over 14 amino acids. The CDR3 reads CASSQDRVNQPQHF. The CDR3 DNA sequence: TGTGCCAGCAGTCAAGACAGGGTCAATCAGCCCCAGCATTTT.

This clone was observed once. CDR3 amino acids: CASSITGGPYSSEKLFF. DNA of the CDR3: TGCGCCAGCAGCATTACAGGGGGCCCCTATTCTAGTGAAAAACTGTTTTTT. The chain couples TRBV5-1 to TRBJ1-4; 9 bases are a match to TRBD1. The germline CDR1 and CDR2 sequences are SGHRS and YFSETQ. This CDR3 region has 17 residues. After removal of 4 bases from V and 7 bases from J, the junction contained 14 bases not matched to a gene.

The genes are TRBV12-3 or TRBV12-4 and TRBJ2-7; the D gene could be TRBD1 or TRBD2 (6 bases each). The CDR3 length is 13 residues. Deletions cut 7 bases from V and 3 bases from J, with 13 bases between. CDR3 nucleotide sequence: TGTGCCAGCAAGGCAGGGGAGGTCTACGAGCAGTACTTC. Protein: CASKAGEVYEQYF.

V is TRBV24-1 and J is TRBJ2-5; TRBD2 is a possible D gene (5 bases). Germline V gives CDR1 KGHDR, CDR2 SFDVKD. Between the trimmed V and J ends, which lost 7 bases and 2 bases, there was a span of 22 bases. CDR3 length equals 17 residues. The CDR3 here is CATRLAPIGPGQETQYF. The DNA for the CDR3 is TGTGCCACCAGACTTGCACCTATTGGGCCGGGGCAAGAGACCCAGTACTTC.

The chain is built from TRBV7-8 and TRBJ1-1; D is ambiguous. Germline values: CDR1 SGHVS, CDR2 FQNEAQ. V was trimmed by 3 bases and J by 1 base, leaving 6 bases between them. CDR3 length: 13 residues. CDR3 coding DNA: TGTGCCAGCAGCTTGACTGGGAACACTGAAGCTTTCTTT. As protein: CASSLTGNTEAFF.

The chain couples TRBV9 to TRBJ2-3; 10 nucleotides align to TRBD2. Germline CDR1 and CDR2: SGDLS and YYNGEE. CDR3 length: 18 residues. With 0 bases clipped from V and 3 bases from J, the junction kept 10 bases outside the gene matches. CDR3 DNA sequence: TGTGCCAGCAGCGTAGTTGGGGCTAGCGGGGGTGGGACAGATACGCAGTATTTT. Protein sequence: CASSVVGASGGGTDTQYF.

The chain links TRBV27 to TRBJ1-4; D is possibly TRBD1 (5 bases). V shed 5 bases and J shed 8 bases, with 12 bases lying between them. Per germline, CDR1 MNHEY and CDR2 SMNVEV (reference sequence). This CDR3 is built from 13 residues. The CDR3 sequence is CASSRGFGEKLFF. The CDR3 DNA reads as TGTGCCAGCAGTCGGGGGTTCGGGGAAAAACTGTTTTTT.